This T cell receptor (beta chain) comes out of a study of beta chain features in type 1 diabetes. Turning to the study itself: Across all samples, roughly 98,000,000 sorted cells were examined. General study findings and limits: Patients and controls would be equally affected if PCR favored shorter templates. TCRB CDR3 length was moderately but significantly reduced in all four CD4+ subsets of Type 1 diabetes patients. Still unanswered here is whether HLA type influences TCRB rearrangement.

Expressed TCRB transcripts got sequenced, as all isolated RNA was reverse transcribed. Only in-frame clones appear in the TCRdb table, and some are missing; sequencing was by immunoSEQ multiplex PCR. The sample yields 600,000 to 700,000 clones, 9.5% to 15% seen once. This clone occurred a few times. The antigen is not known. This CDR3 contains 11 residues. V was shortened by 1 base and J by 10 bases, with 7 bases between the two germline ends. Germline assignment: CDR1 LGHNT and CDR2 FRNRAP. A CD45RO/CCR7/CD25/CD127/CD95/CD27 panel sorted naive, central memory, regulatory and stem cell-like memory CD4+ cells.

The chain links TRBV12-5 to TRBJ2-5; D is undetermined. This clonotype was sampled from a man in his thirties or forties with type 1 diabetes. The material sequenced was naive CD4+ T cells from blood. CDR3 residues: CASGLGSVQYF. The CDR3 region has the DNA TGTGCTAGTGGTTTGGGGTCGGTCCAGTACTTC.